This is a list of T cell receptor beta chains from one sample in a study of CD8 T cells in ankylosing spondylitis. A single record per CDR3 protein comes from TCRdb applying MiXCR to the 5' RACE reads. The top ten hold less than 3% of the sample, which has 200,000 to 300,000 distinct CDR3 sequences, about 10% seen once. Sequenced sample: blood, either unsorted or a sorted T cell fraction (not recorded which). Receptor source: a male donor with ankylosing spondylitis or in good health (not recorded which). The CDR3 runs from the conserved cysteine through the conserved F or W. The D gene is left open where the match is weak. The size field is filled for only some rows; it gives once, few, many or a size class.

v_call	d_call	clone_size	cdr3_length	j_call	cdr3_aa	cdr3_nt
TRBV19	.	.	13	TRBJ2-1	CASSMEGPNEQFF	TGTGCCAGTAGTATGGAGGGGCCCAATGAGCAGTTCTTC
TRBV7-9	TRBD1	many	14	TRBJ1-1	CASSLRGLPLEAFF	TGTGCCAGCAGCCTAAGGGGGCTGCCGCTTGAAGCTTTCTTT
TRBV7-2	TRBD1	many	15	TRBJ2-1	CASSSDRGSYNEQFF	TGTGCCAGCAGCTCGGACAGGGGCTCCTACAATGAGCAGTTCTTC
TRBV29-1	.	many	12	TRBJ1-5	CSVGAANQPQHF	TGCAGCGTTGGGGCAGCTAATCAGCCCCAGCATTTT
TRBV5-1	.	many	16	TRBJ2-5	CASSRTPGLQGETQYF	TGCGCCAGCAGCCGAACGCCGGGACTTCAAGGGGAGACCCAGTACTTC
TRBV20-1	.	many	13	TRBJ2-3	CSASGPSTDTQYF	TGCAGTGCTAGCGGACCGAGCACAGATACGCAGTATTTT
TRBV9	.	many	16	TRBJ2-7	CASSVDDGGAKGEQYF	TGTGCCAGCAGCGTAGATGATGGGGGCGCAAAGGGCGAGCAGTACTTC
TRBV29-1	TRBD1	many	13	TRBJ2-5	CSYTPGTEETQYF	TGCAGCTACACCCCCGGGACAGAAGAGACCCAGTACTTC
TRBV18	.	many	16	TRBJ2-3	CASSPPGIAGSDTQYF	TGTGCCAGCTCACCACCGGGGATAGCTGGATCAGATACGCAGTATTTT
TRBV12-3/TRBV12-4	.	many	16	TRBJ2-1	CASSFLPTHSYNEQFF	TGTGCCAGCAGTTTTCTCCCCACCCACTCCTACAATGAGCAGTTCTTC
TRBV15	TRBD2	many	16	TRBJ2-5	CATSRGGGRSEETQYF	TGTGCCACCAGCAGGGGTGGCGGGAGAAGTGAAGAGACCCAGTACTTC
TRBV2	.	many	14	TRBJ1-6	CASSHVGLNSPLHF	TGTGCCAGCAGCCACGTTGGGCTTAATTCACCCCTCCACTTT
TRBV6-2/TRBV6-3	.	many	16	TRBJ2-7	CASSYDSGLSSYEQYF	TGTGCCAGCAGTTACGACTCGGGCCTGAGCTCCTACGAGCAGTACTTC
TRBV6-1	TRBD2	.	19	TRBJ2-5	CASTRTSGSPVRNQETQYF	TGTGCCAGCACCAGGACTAGCGGGAGCCCAGTTCGGAATCAAGAGACCCAGTACTTC
TRBV20-1	.	many	18	TRBJ1-3	CRALGGRLILFSGNTIYF	TGCAGGGCCCTGGGTGGTCGGCTTATACTCTTCTCTGGAAACACCATATATTTT
TRBV5-1	.	few	15	TRBJ2-2	CASSPGTQGAGELFF	TGCGCCAGCAGCCCCGGGACTCAAGGGGCCGGGGAGCTGTTTTTT
TRBV7-9	TRBD1	few	16	TRBJ1-4	CASSPVQGASNEKLFF	TGTGCCAGCAGCCCCGTACAGGGGGCCTCTAATGAAAAACTGTTTTTT
TRBV15	.	.	14	TRBJ1-1	CTTSREMMNTEAFF	TGTACCACCAGCAGAGAGATGATGAACACCGAAGCTTTCTTT
TRBV27	TRBD1	many	16	TRBJ1-5	CASSRGPPGSNQPQHF	TGTGCCAGCAGCAGGGGGCCCCCCGGGAGCAATCAGCCCCAGCATTTT
TRBV29-1	.	few	14	TRBJ1-1	CSVGGERMNTEAFF	TGCAGCGTTGGAGGAGAACGCATGAACACTGAAGCTTTCTTT
TRBV3-1	.	.	18	TRBJ1-2	CASSQGALQPSGNYGYTF	TGTGCCAGCAGCCAAGGGGCCCTTCAACCCTCTGGTAACTATGGCTACACCTTC
TRBV2	.	.	16	TRBJ1-5	CASTLGQIVSNQPQHF	TGTGCCAGCACCCTGGGACAAATCGTTAGCAATCAGCCCCAGCATTTT
TRBV6-4	.	.	14	TRBJ1-1	CASSPGGGAPEAFF	TGTGCCAGCTCCCCCGGTGGGGGAGCGCCTGAAGCTTTCTTT
TRBV20-1	TRBD2	few	13	TRBJ2-1	CSARQASGNEQFF	TGCAGTGCTAGGCAGGCTAGCGGCAATGAGCAGTTCTTC
TRBV5-6	.	.	12	TRBJ2-1	CASSVGQNEQFF	TGTGCCAGCAGCGTGGGACAAAATGAGCAGTTCTTC
TRBV5-1	.	many	15	TRBJ1-4	CASSSMGGTNEKLFF	TGCGCCAGCAGCTCCATGGGGGGAACTAATGAAAAACTGTTTTTT
TRBV20-1	.	.	14	TRBJ1-1	CSARDRRWNTEAFF	TGCAGTGCTAGGGACCGGCGATGGAACACTGAAGCTTTCTTT
TRBV25-1	.	many	14	TRBJ1-2	CASSGTGRYYGYTF	TGTGCCAGCAGTGGGACGGGACGGTACTATGGCTACACCTTC